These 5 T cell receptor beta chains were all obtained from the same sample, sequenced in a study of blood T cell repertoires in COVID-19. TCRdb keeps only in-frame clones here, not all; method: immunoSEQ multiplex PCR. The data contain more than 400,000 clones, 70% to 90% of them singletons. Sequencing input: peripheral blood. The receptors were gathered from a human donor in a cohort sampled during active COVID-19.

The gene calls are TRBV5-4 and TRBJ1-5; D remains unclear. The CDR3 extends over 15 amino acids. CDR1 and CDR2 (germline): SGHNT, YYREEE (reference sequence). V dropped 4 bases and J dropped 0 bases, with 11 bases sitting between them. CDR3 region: CASSRGVDSNQPQHF. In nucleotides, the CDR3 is TGTGCCAGCAGCCGAGGAGTTGATAGCAATCAGCCCCAGCATTTT.

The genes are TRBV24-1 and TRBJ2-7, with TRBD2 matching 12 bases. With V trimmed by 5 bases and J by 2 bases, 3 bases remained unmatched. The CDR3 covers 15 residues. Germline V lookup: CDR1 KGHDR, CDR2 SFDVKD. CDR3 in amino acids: CATSGRTSGTYEQYF. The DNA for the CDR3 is TGTGCCACCAGTGGTAGGACTAGCGGGACCTACGAGCAGTACTTC.

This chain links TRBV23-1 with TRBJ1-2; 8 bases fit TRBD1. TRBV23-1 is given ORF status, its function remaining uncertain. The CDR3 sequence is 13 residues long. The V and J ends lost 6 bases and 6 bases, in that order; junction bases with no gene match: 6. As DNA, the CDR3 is TGCGCCAGCAGATCGGGACAGGAGAATGGCTACACCTTC. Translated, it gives CASRSGQENGYTF.

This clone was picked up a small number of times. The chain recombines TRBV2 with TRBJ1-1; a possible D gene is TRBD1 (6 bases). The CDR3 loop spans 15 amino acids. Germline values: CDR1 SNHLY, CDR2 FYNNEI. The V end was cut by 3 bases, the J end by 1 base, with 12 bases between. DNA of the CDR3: TGTGCCAGCAGTGAGTCAGGGGCTGGGAACACTGAAGCTTTCTTT. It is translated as CASSESGAGNTEAFF.

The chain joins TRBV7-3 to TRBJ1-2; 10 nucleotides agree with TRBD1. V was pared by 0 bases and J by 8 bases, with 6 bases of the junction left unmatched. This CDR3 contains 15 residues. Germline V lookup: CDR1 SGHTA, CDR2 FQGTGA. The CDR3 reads CASSLTRDRGTGYTF. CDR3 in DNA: TGTGCCAGCAGCTTAACCCGGGACAGGGGCACCGGCTACACCTTC. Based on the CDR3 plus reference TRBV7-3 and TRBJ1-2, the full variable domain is GAGVSQTPSNKVTEKGKYVELRCDPISGHTALYWYRQSLGQGPEFLIYFQGTGAADDSGLPNDRFFAVRPEGSVSTLKIQRTERGDSAVYLCASSLTRDRGTGYTFGSGTRLTVV.